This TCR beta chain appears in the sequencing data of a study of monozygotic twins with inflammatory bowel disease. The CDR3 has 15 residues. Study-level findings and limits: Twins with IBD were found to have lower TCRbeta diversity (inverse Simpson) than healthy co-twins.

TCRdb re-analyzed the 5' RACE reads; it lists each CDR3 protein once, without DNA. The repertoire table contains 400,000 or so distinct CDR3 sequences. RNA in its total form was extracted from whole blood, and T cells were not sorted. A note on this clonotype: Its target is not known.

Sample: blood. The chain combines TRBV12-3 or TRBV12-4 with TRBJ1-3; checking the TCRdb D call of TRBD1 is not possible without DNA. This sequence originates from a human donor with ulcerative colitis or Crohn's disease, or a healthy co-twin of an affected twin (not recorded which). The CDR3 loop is CASGLTGGSGNTIYF.